This TCR beta chain was observed in a study of cytomegalovirus exposure and HLA in healthy donors. The V end was cut by 5 bases, the J end by 0 bases, with 11 bases between. The CDR3 covers 15 residues. Per germline, CDR1 MNHNS and CDR2 SASEGT. The study's findings and limits: Most TCR sequences were seen very rarely across donors, but some public TCRs occurred in many.

The table lists this clone with a count of one. Its antigen is not known. With 60 Vbeta and 13 Jbeta primers, the PCR was carried out. This table comes from immunoSEQ multiplex PCR, and its TCRdb copy is limited to in-frame clones, with some not included. The sample contains roughly 150,000 clones, roughly 80% of which appear only once. The chain is built from TRBV6-1 and TRBJ1-3; no definite D call. Sequenced sample: PBMCs. The receptor comes from a woman in her thirties or forties in good health and CMV-seronegative. The CDR3 DNA reads as TGTGCCAGCAGTCTAGACCCGACCTCTGGAAACACCATATATTTT. It codes for CASSLDPTSGNTIYF.